These T cell receptor beta chains were read from a single sample in a study of blood T cell repertoires in COVID-19. Sequenced by immunoSEQ multiplex PCR; TCRdb stores in-frame clones only, minus some. This table holds around 200,000 clones, about 88% found once. The sequencing input was peripheral blood. These receptors came from a man younger than 35 with active or convalescent COVID-19. CDR3s include the opening cysteine and the closing phenylalanine or tryptophan. The listing skips clone size in some rows; elsewhere it reads once, few, many or a size class.

TRBV2	TRBJ2-1	NA	CASSGYNEQFF
TRBV5-1	TRBJ1-4	few	CASRSGNGEIEKLFF
TRBV5-1	TRBJ1-2	NA	CASSLRTGMSYTF
TRBV9	TRBJ2-3	NA	CASSVDSGRSDTQYF
TRBV28	TRBJ2-7	NA	CASSTTVYEQYF
TRBV7-3	TRBJ2-7	once	CASSPRVAGVHEQYF
TRBV4-2	TRBJ2-7	NA	CASSQDEGQGYEQYF
TRBV19	TRBJ2-7	NA	CASSMSRREHEQYF
TRBV10-3	TRBJ2-7	NA	CAISAQGESEQYF
TRBV7-3	TRBJ1-1	NA	CASLAGPDDTEAFF
TRBV7-2	TRBJ2-1	NA	CASVRTSGGYNEQFF
TRBV19	TRBJ1-2	NA	CASSITTGAHPYGYTF
TRBV7-2	TRBJ1-2	NA	CASRPRTGDYGYTF
TRBV7-2	TRBJ2-1	NA	CASSLDPGRGEQFF
TRBV19	TRBJ1-5	few	CASSISGYQPQHF
TRBV5-1	TRBJ1-1	NA	CASSTGTMNTEAFF
TRBV5-1	TRBJ1-4	NA	CASSPYLGTNEKLFF
TRBV4-1	TRBJ1-2	NA	CASTLKTGTPTNYGYTF
TRBV7-3	TRBJ2-2	once	CASSTSTPGELFF
TRBV6-4	TRBJ2-1	NA	CASTKLAGANNEQFF
TRBV29-1	TRBJ1-2	NA	CSVEAGIYGYTF
TRBV18	TRBJ2-2	NA	CASSPDTNTGELFF
TRBV27	TRBJ2-2	NA	CASSFLPTGPNTGELFF
TRBV19	TRBJ1-3	NA	CASNPDRAHSGNTIYF
TRBV6-5	TRBJ1-1	NA	CASRSLFQGDTEAFF
TRBV5-6	TRBJ1-5	NA	CASSLVPKDTRYQPQHF
TRBV10-3	TRBJ2-7	NA	CAISATLSSYEQYF
TRBV19	TRBJ1-1	NA	CASSATGMNTEAFF
TRBV11-2	TRBJ1-5	NA	CASSLDGGQPQHF
TRBV27	TRBJ1-1	NA	CASSERTGYTEAFF
TRBV7-2	TRBJ1-2	NA	CASSSSTGSNGYTF
TRBV5-1	TRBJ1-2	few	CASSLEGQGPYGYTF
TRBV15	TRBJ2-1	NA	CATSGYGTSGRTEQFF
TRBV15	TRBJ1-5	NA	CATSRAGQGVSIWPQHF
TRBV18	TRBJ2-7	NA	CASSSYQGNEQYF
TRBV7-2	TRBJ1-2	many	CASSPWTGRNYGYTF
TRBV19	TRBJ1-3	NA	CASSPGQGSFGNTIYF
TRBV6-2/TRBV6-3	TRBJ1-3	NA	CASSYVRDTIYF
TRBV12-3/TRBV12-4	TRBJ1-6	NA	CASTQGQGRPLHF
TRBV5-1	TRBJ1-6	NA	CASSLVGTGTPPLHF
TRBV4-1	TRBJ1-1	NA	CASSQAGGLEAFF
TRBV21-1	TRBJ2-2	few	CASSKVVLAGGWNTGELFF
TRBV4-1	TRBJ2-7	NA	CASRGTGPTYEQYF
TRBV14	TRBJ2-1	once	CASSQVSSGNEQFF
TRBV7-2	TRBJ2-3	NA	CASSSQGLPGTSTDTQYF
TRBV6-5	TRBJ2-7	NA	CASRQGGSYEQYF
TRBV24-1	TRBJ2-2	NA	CATSGSGTYTGELFF
TRBV3-1/TRBV3-2	TRBJ2-5	few	CASTSGQGPETQYF
TRBV3-1/TRBV3-2	TRBJ1-1	few	CASSQGPGENTEAFF
TRBV7-3	TRBJ1-1	NA	CASSLERATEAFF
TRBV19	TRBJ1-1	NA	CASSTGTVPNTEAFF
TRBV11-1	TRBJ2-5	NA	CASSWASGGETQYF
TRBV19	TRBJ1-6	NA	CASSIDSRGHSYNSPLHF
TRBV14	TRBJ2-4	NA	CASSQEAGGFGNIQYF
TRBV6-1	TRBJ2-5	NA	CASSEGRETQYF
TRBV6-5	TRBJ1-4	NA	CASSRGSSEKLFF
TRBV6-5	TRBJ2-3	NA	CASSRTRGGDTQYF
TRBV5-1	TRBJ1-6	NA	CASSTDSRSPLHF
TRBV4-2	TRBJ1-1	NA	CASSQERAGGTEAFF